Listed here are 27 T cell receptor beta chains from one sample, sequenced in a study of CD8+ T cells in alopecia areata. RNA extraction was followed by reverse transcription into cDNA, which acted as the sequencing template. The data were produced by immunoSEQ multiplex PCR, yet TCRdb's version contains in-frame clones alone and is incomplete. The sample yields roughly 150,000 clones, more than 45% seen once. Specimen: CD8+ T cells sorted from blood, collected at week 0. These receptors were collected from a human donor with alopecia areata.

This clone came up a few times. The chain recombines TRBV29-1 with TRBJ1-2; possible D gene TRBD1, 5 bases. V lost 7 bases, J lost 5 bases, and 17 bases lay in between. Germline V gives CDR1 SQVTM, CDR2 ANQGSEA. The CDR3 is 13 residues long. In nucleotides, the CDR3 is TGCAGCGGTTACCAAGGGGCTGGTTATGGCTACACCTTC. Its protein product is CSGYQGAGYGYTF.

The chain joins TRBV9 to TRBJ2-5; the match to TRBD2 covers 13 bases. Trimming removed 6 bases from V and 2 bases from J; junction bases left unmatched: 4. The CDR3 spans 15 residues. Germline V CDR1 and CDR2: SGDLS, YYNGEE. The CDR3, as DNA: TGTGCCAGCAACCCGGGACTAGCGGGGCAAGAGACCCAGTACTTC. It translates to CASNPGLAGQETQYF.

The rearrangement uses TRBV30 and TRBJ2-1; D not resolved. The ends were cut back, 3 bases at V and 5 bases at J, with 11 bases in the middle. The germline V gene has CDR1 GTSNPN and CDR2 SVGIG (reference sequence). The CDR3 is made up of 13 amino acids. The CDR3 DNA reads TGTGCCTGGAGCGGTCTAGTCGACAATGAGCAGTTCTTC. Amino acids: CAWSGLVDNEQFF.

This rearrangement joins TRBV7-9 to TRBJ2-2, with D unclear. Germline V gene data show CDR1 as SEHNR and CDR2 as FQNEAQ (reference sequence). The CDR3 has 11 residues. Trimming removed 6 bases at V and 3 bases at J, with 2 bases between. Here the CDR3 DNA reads TGTGCCAGCAGTTACACCGGGGAGCTGTTTTTT. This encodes CASSYTGELFF.

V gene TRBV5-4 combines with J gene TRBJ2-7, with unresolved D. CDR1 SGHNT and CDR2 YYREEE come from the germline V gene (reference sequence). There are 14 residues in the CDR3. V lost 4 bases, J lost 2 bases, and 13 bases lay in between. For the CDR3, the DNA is TGTGCCAGCAGCACCCGTGGTTCTGCCTACGAGCAGTACTTC. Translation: CASSTRGSAYEQYF.

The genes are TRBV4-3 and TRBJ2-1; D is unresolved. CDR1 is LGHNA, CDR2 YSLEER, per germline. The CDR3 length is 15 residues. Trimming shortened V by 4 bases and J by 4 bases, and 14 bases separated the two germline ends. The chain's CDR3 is CASSLTRSPYNEQFF. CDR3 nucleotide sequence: TGCGCCAGCAGCCTTACTCGCTCCCCATACAATGAGCAGTTCTTC.

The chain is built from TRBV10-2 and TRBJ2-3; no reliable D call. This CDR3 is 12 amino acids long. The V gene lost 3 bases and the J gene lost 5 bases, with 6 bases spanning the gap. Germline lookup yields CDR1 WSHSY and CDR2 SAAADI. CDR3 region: CASSDPQDTQYF. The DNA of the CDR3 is TGCGCCAGCAGTGATCCTCAAGATACGCAGTATTTT.

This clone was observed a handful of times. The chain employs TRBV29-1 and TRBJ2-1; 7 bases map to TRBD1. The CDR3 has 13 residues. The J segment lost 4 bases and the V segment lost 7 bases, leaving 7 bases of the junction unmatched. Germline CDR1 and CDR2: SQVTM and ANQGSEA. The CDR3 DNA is TGCAGCGGCCTAGGGGGACAGTACAATGAGCAGTTCTTC. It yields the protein CSGLGGQYNEQFF.

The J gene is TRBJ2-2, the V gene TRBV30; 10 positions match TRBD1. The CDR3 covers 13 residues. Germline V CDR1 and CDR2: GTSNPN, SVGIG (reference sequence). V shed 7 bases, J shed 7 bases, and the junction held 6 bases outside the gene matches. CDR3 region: CASSGTGVGELFF. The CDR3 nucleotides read TGTGCCTCATCCGGGACAGGGGTCGGGGAGCTGTTTTTT.

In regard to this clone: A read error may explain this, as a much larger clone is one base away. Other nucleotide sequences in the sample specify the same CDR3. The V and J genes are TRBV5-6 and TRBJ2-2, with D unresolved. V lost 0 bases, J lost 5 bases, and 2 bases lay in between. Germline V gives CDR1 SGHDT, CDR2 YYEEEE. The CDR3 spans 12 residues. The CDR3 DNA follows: TGTGCCAGCAGCTTGGCAACCGGGGAGCTGTTTTTT. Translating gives CASSLATGELFF.

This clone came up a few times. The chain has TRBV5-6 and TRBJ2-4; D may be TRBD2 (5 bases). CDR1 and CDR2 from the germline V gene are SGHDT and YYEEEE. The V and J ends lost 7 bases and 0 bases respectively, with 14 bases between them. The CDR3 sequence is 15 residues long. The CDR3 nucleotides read TGTGCCAGCTCATTGGGCGGGCCAGCCAAAAACATTCAGTACTTC. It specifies CASSLGGPAKNIQYF.

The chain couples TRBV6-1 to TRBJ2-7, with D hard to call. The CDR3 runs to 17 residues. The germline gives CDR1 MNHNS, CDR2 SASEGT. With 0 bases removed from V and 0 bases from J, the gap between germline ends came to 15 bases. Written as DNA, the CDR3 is TGTGCCAGCAGTGAAGCCCACAGCCACCAGTACTCCTACGAGCAGTACTTC. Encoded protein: CASSEAHSHQYSYEQYF.

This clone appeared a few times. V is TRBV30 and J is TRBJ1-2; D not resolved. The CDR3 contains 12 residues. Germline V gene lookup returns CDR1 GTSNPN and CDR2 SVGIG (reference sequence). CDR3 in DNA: TGTGCGCGAAGCGAAACCCTCTATGGCTACACCTTC. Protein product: CARSETLYGYTF.

In DNA form, the CDR3 reads TGTGCCAGCAGTTCCGTGACAGGGGCTCAGGGCTACACCTTC. This translates into CASSSVTGAQGYTF. The chain links TRBV27 to TRBJ1-2; the match to TRBD1 covers 8 bases. This CDR3 has 14 amino acids. Germline V gene data show CDR1 as MNHEY and CDR2 as SMNVEV (reference sequence). J gave up 8 bases and V 4 bases, and 9 bases lay outside the gene matches.

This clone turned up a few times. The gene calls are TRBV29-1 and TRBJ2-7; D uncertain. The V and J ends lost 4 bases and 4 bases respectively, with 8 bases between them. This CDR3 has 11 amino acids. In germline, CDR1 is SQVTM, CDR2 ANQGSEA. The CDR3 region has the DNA TGCAGCGTTGTCTCTGGATACGAGCAGTACTTC. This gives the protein CSVVSGYEQYF.

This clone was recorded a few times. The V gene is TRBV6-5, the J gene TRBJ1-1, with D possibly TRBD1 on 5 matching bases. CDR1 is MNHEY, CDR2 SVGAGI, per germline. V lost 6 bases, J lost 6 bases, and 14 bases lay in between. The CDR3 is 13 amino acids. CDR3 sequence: CASRMGGLAEAFF. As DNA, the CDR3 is TGTGCCAGCAGGATGGGGGGTTTGGCTGAAGCTTTCTTT.

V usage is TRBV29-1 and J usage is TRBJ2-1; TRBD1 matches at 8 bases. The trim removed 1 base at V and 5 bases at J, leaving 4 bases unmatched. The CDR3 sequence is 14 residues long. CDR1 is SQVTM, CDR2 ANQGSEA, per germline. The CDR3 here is CSVEGPGQDNEQFF. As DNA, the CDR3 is TGCAGCGTTGAAGGGCCGGGACAGGACAATGAGCAGTTCTTC.

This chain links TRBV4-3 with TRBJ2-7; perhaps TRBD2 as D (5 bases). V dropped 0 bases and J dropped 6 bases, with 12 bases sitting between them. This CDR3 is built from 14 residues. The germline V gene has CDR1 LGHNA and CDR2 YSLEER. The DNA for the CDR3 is TGCGCCAGCAGCCAAGATCTTCGGGGTAGCGAGCAGTACTTC. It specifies CASSQDLRGSEQYF.

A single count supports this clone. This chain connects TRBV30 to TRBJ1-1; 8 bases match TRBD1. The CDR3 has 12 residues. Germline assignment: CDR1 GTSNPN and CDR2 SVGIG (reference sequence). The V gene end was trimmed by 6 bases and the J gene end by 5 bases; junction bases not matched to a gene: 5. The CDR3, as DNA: TGTGCCTGTAACAGGGGGAGGACTGAAGCTTTCTTT. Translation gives CACNRGRTEAFF.

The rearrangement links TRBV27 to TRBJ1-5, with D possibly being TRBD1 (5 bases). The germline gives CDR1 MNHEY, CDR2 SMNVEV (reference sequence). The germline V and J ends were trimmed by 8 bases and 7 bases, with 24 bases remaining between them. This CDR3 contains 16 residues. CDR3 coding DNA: TGTGCCAGCGGACCCCTAGGGGCGGGCGGGAGGCAGCCCCAGCATTTT. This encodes CASGPLGAGGRQPQHF.

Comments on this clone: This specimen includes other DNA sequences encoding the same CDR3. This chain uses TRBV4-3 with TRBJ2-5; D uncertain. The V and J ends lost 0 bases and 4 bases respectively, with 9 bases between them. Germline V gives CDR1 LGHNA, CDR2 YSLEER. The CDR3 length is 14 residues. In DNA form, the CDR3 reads TGCGCCAGCAGCCAAGATCGCGGCGGAGAGACCCAGTACTTC. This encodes CASSQDRGGETQYF.

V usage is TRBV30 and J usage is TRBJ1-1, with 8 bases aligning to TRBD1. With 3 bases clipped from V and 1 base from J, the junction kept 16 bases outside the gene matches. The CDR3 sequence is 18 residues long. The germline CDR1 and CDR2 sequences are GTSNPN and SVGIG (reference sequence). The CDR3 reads CAWRAGLNRDRPNTEAFF. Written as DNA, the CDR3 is TGTGCCTGGAGGGCTGGACTAAACCGGGACAGGCCGAACACTGAAGCTTTCTTT.

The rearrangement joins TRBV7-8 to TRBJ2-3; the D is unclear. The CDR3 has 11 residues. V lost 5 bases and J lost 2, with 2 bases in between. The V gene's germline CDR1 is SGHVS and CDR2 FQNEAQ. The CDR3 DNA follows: TGTGCCAGCAGCCTCACAGATACGCAGTATTTT. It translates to CASSLTDTQYF.

The chain's CDR3 is CASSDTTGTSANEKLFF. The CDR3 DNA reads TGTGCCAGCAGTGACACTACAGGGACGTCAGCTAATGAAAAACTGTTTTTT. The chain employs TRBV2 and TRBJ1-4, with a tentative D call TRBD1 (6 bases). The CDR3 loop spans 17 amino acids. The ends were cut back, 3 bases at V and 3 bases at J, with 17 bases in the middle. CDR1 and CDR2 (germline): SNHLY, FYNNEI.

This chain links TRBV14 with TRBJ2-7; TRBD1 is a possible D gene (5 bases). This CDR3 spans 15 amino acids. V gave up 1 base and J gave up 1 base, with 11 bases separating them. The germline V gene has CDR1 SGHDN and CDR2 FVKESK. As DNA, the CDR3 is TGTGCCAGCAGCCAAGCTAGGGGCAGGTCCTACGAGCAGTACTTC. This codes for CASSQARGRSYEQYF. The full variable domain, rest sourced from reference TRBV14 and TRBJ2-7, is EAGVTQFPSHSVIEKGQTVTLRCDPISGHDNLYWYRRVMGKEIKFLLHFVKESKQDESGMPNNRFLAERTGGTYSTLKVQPAELEDSGVYFCASSQARGRSYEQYFGPGTRLTVT.

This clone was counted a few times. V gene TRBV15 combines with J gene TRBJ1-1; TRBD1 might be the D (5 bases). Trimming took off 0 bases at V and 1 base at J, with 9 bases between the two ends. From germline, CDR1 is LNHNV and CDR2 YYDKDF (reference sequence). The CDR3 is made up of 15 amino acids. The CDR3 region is CATSRDRGRNTEAFF. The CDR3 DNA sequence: TGTGCCACCAGCAGAGATAGGGGAAGGAACACTGAAGCTTTCTTT.

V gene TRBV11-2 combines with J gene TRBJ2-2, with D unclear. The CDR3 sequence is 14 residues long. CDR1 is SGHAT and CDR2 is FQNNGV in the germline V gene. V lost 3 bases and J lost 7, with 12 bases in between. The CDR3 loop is CASSLGAGFGELFF. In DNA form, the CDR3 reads TGTGCCAGCAGCTTGGGTGCTGGGTTCGGGGAGCTGTTTTTT.